This T cell receptor (beta chain) stems from a study of a mutant IDH1 vaccine in newly diagnosed glioma. As for the study in general: The treated population exhibited a male proportion of about 62%, a female proportion of about 38%, and a mean age of about 40 years. Most patients had received both radiotherapy and temozolomide, the prior options being radiotherapy, temozolomide, or both.

Turning to this clone: Its antigen is not identified.

The study's findings and limits: Alterations occurring in top peripheral T cell clonotypes seemed unrelated to pseudoprogression.

V shed 2 bases, J shed 9 bases, and the junction held 8 bases outside the gene matches. The CDR3 is made up of 15 amino acids. Germline V gene data show CDR1 as SEHNR and CDR2 as FQNEAQ (reference sequence). Noted time point: week 11, during vaccination. Mutant IDH1 20-mer peptide, at 300 ug, made up each vaccine dose, with topical imiquimod. Tumors from donors were new WHO grade 3 or 4 IDH1-mutant astrocytomas with ATRX loss. Only in-frame clones appear in the TCRdb table, and some are missing; sequencing was by immunoSEQ multiplex PCR. This sample yields 55,000 to 65,000 clones, of which roughly 80% are seen a single time; 5.5% to 7% belongs to the top ten.

The clonotype comes from a man aged 50 or older with glioma. The source material was PBMCs, sampled from a glioma patient whose treatment included an IDH1 peptide vaccine. The rearrangement uses TRBV7-9 and TRBJ2-1; 9 bases match TRBD2. CDR3 in DNA: TGTGCCAGCAGCTTATATCCAGCGGGAGGAGGTGAGCAGTTCTTC. Translated: CASSLYPAGGGEQFF.